Below, 27 T cell receptor beta chains from the same sample are listed, as sequenced in a study of blood T cells in healthy people across ages. Combining a sample-barcoded 5' primer with a J-beta primer mix, a second PCR ran for about 7 to 11 cycles. TCRdb recomputed calls from the 5' RACE reads with MiXCR, one row per CDR3 protein. The table shows some 1,000,000 distinct CDR3 sequences, with approximately 26% occurring only once. The same sample was also used in a study of T cells of mothers and their children.

The specimen was blood. These receptors were collected from a girl aged 2 to 10 in good health.

The sample holds a few counts of this clonotype. This chain uses TRBV25-1 with TRBJ2-5; D is unresolved. The last part of the DNA fits TRBJ2-7 better; the J call may be wrong. Germline loops: CDR1 MGHDK, CDR2 SYGVNS. CDR3 length: 13 residues. The CDR3 DNA is TGTGCCAGCCCAGTTCGCTTCAGATACGAGCAGTACTTC. Translation gives CASPVRFRYEQYF.

This clonotype appeared once. This rearrangement joins TRBV20-1 to TRBJ2-5; 10 positions match TRBD1. The CDR3 is 19 amino acids. Germline V lookup: CDR1 DFQATT, CDR2 SNEGSKA (reference sequence). Germline trimming cut 4 bases from V and 4 bases from J; bases unmatched to any gene: 21. The CDR3 loop reads CSAIGQGDEVLGGIETQYF. CDR3 coding DNA: TGCAGTGCTATTGGACAGGGGGATGAAGTCTTAGGGGGGATAGAGACCCAGTACTTC.

This sequence joins TRBV6-5 and TRBJ2-1; perhaps D is TRBD1 or TRBD2 (6 bases each). V lost 7 bases and J lost 12, with 19 bases in between. This CDR3 contains 13 residues. Germline V gene sequence: CDR1 MNHEY, CDR2 SVGAGI. CDR3 protein: CASMPRGLEGQFF. The CDR3 DNA reads as TGTGCCAGCATGCCCCGGGGGCTTGAAGGGCAGTTCTTC.

Concerning this clonotype itself: The junction departs from germline at one end; a sequencing error may be responsible. The CDR3 protein is CASSPLRTGASRFF. The CDR3 bases are TGCGCCAGCAGCCCTCTTAGGACAGGCGCTTCGCGGTTCTTC. J is TRBJ2-5 and V is TRBV4-1, with 7 bases aligning to TRBD1. CDR1 is MGHRA, CDR2 YSYEKL, per germline. The CDR3 spans 14 residues.

This clonotype was seen only a few times. The chain has TRBV7-6 and TRBJ1-1; D unclear. CDR1 and CDR2 (germline): SGHVS, FNYEAQ. This CDR3 spans 15 amino acids. V was cut by 3 bases and J by 0 bases, with 11 bases left in between. CDR3 bases: TGTGCCAGCAGCTTTATAGGAGTCCTGAACACTGAAGCTTTCTTT. Translating it yields CASSFIGVLNTEAFF.

The gene calls are TRBV12-3 or TRBV12-4 and TRBJ1-1, with 8 bases identical to TRBD1. This CDR3 region has 14 residues. With 4 bases clipped from V and 8 bases from J, the junction kept 9 bases outside the gene matches. The CDR3 DNA is TGTGCCAGCAGTTGGATATTGGGACAGGCGGAAGCTTTCTTT. This codes for CASSWILGQAEAFF.

The chain is built from TRBV19 and TRBJ2-5, with D perhaps matching TRBD1 (5 bases). The germline V and J ends were trimmed by 6 bases and 2 bases, with 10 bases remaining between them. This CDR3 has 13 amino acids. Per germline, CDR1 LNHDA and CDR2 SQIVND (reference sequence). CDR3 sequence (DNA): TGTGCCAGTAGCATCTCAGGGCAAGAGACCCAGTACTTC. Amino acids: CASSISGQETQYF.

The V call is TRBV28, the J call TRBJ2-4, with 9 bases matching TRBD2. Germline lookup yields CDR1 MDHEN and CDR2 SYDVKM. CDR3 length: 17 residues. The V gene end was trimmed by 3 bases and the J gene end by 7 bases; junction bases not matched to a gene: 13. The CDR3 spells CASSFSTSGRWKNIQYF. CDR3 nucleotide sequence: TGTGCCAGCAGTTTTTCCACTAGCGGGCGTTGGAAGAACATTCAGTACTTC.

The gene calls are TRBV6-1 and TRBJ2-5; D unresolved. Near its end, the DNA agrees better with TRBJ2-1, so the J call may be wrong. The germline V gene encodes CDR1 MNHNS and CDR2 SASEGT. The CDR3 has 15 amino acids. Here the CDR3 DNA reads TGTGCCAGCAGTGAATGGGGAAATGGATTGAATGAGCAGTTCTTC. Its protein product is CASSEWGNGLNEQFF.

This clonotype was observed a few times. J is TRBJ1-2 and V is TRBV6-6, with 7 bases that match TRBD1. V gave up 0 bases and J gave up 4 bases; unmatched junction bases: 5. This CDR3 has 15 residues. In germline, CDR1 is MNHNY, CDR2 SVGAGI (reference sequence). The chain's CDR3 is CASSYSGRGFYGYTF. The DNA for the CDR3 is TGTGCCAGCAGTTACTCGGGCAGGGGGTTCTATGGCTACACCTTC.

This clonotype occurred a few times. The V call is TRBV12-5, the J call TRBJ1-1, with D possibly matching TRBD1 (5 bases). With 7 bases removed from V and 9 bases from J, the gap between germline ends came to 24 bases. The germline CDR1 and CDR2 sequences are LGHNT and FRNRAP. This CDR3 has 15 amino acids. CDR3 protein: CASAPNRQRDAKAFF. The CDR3 DNA sequence: TGTGCTAGTGCCCCTAACAGGCAGAGAGATGCTAAAGCTTTCTTT.

This clonotype occurred a few times. This rearrangement joins TRBV15 to TRBJ1-4, with D uncertain. The V gene lost 9 bases and the J gene lost 0 bases, with 14 bases spanning the gap. Germline-derived CDR1 and CDR2 are LNHNV and YYDKDF (reference sequence). The CDR3 extends over 15 amino acids. CDR3 loop: CATSQDLTTNEKLFF. As DNA, the CDR3 is TGTGCCACTTCCCAGGACCTTACAACTAATGAAAAACTGTTTTTT.

This sequence joins TRBV28 and TRBJ2-3, with 9 bases fitting TRBD1. This CDR3 contains 16 residues. V shed 8 bases, J shed 5 bases, and the junction held 14 bases outside the gene matches. CDR1 is MDHEN and CDR2 is SYDVKM in the germline V gene. This CDR3 reads CASRPLETGGEDTQYF. The CDR3, as DNA: TGTGCCAGCCGACCCCTTGAGACAGGGGGAGAAGATACGCAGTATTTT.

The chain carries TRBV2 and TRBJ2-4, with 7 bases lining up with TRBD1. CDR3 length: 14 residues. Germline CDR1 and CDR2: SNHLY and FYNNEI. Losses at the gene ends were 5 bases for V and 6 bases for J; bases not matched to a gene: 7. CDR3 nucleotide sequence: TGTGCCAGCAGTCACGCCCGACAGGGAAACATTCAGTACTTC. Its translation: CASSHARQGNIQYF.

In the case of this clonotype: The junction departs from the called germline gene at one end, perhaps through a read error. This chain uses TRBV29-1 with TRBJ2-7; 7 bases agree with TRBD2. Germline V gives CDR1 SQVTM, CDR2 ANQGSEA. The CDR3 is made up of 11 amino acids. The CDR3 sequence is CTVGEGYEQYF. DNA for the CDR3: TGCACCGTTGGGGAGGGCTACGAGCAGTACTTC.

Many counts were recorded for this clonotype. V and J are TRBV29-1 and TRBJ2-7; D assignment may be TRBD1 or TRBD2 (6 bases each). Germline V gene sequence: CDR1 SQVTM, CDR2 ANQGSEA. V dropped 4 bases and J dropped 7 bases, with 14 bases sitting between them. The CDR3 loop spans 12 amino acids. CDR3 DNA: TGCAGCGTTGTGGAGGGGGGCATTGAGCAGTACTTC. Amino acids: CSVVEGGIEQYF.

This clonotype has only a few counts. The CDR3 region is CASSRDRDSYEQYF. The CDR3 nucleotides read TGTGCCAGCAGTCGGGACAGGGATTCCTACGAGCAGTACTTC. The chain uses TRBV27 and TRBJ2-7, with 9 nucleotides matching TRBD1. CDR3 size: 14 residues. V dropped 5 bases and J dropped 1; count of bases not matched to a gene: 3. In germline, CDR1 is MNHEY, CDR2 SMNVEV (reference sequence).

The chain joins TRBV5-1 to TRBJ2-7; 9 nucleotides agree with TRBD2. TRBJ2-1 explains the end of the DNA better; the J call may be wrong. This CDR3 has 18 amino acids. Germline lookup yields CDR1 SGHRS and CDR2 YFSETQ. The DNA of the CDR3 is TGCGCCAGCAGCCCCCATTTGGGTAGCGGGGGAGCTCACAATGAGCAGTTCTTC. Protein: CASSPHLGSGGAHNEQFF.

This clonotype was seen a handful of times. This chain links TRBV5-1 with TRBJ2-5, with 12 bases that match TRBD2. The CDR3 contains 17 residues. The V gene's germline CDR1 is SGHRS and CDR2 YFSETQ. V shed 4 bases and J 5 bases; nucleotides not matched to a gene: 12. The CDR3 DNA reads TGCGCCAGCAGCATACGTCTAGCGGGAGGGCCGGGGGAGACCCAGTACTTC. As protein: CASSIRLAGGPGETQYF.

This clonotype was found once. The gene calls are TRBV5-1 and TRBJ1-2; 9 bases line up with TRBD1. Germline V lookup: CDR1 SGHRS, CDR2 YFSETQ. This CDR3 spans 15 amino acids. V shed 0 bases, J shed 6 bases, and the junction held 6 bases outside the gene matches. The CDR3 coding sequence is TGCGCCAGCAGCTTGGATCGGGACAGGGTAGATGGCTACACCTTC. It encodes CASSLDRDRVDGYTF.

This clonotype was counted between two and nine times. The chain couples TRBV13 to TRBJ2-1, with D possibly matching TRBD2 (6 bases). CDR3 size: 14 residues. V was shortened by 3 bases and J by 4 bases, with 10 bases between the two germline ends. Per the germline V gene, CDR1 is PRHDT and CDR2 is FYEKMQ (reference sequence). The CDR3 nucleotides are TGTGCCAGCAGCTTGCCGGGACTGTACAATGAGCAGTTCTTC. Residues: CASSLPGLYNEQFF.

The chain joins TRBV7-2 to TRBJ2-1; 7 bases fit TRBD1. CDR3 length: 14 residues. V trimming: 7 bases; J trimming: 4 bases; junction bases outside the gene matches: 7. CDR1 is SGHTA, CDR2 FQGNSA, per germline. The chain's CDR3 is CASTPGTDYNEQFF. CDR3 nucleotide sequence: TGTGCCAGCACCCCTGGGACAGATTACAATGAGCAGTTCTTC.

This clonotype has a handful of counts. The V gene is TRBV4-2, the J gene TRBJ1-1, with D possibly TRBD1 on 5 matching bases. Trimming took off 6 bases at V and 0 bases at J, with 35 bases between the two ends. The CDR3 consists of 22 residues. Germline CDR1 reads LGHNA; CDR2 reads YNFKEQ. The CDR3 sequence: CASSNQKIRGVGRESMNTEAFF. CDR3 coding DNA: TGTGCCAGCAGTAACCAAAAAATTCGAGGCGTGGGGCGCGAGTCGATGAACACTGAAGCTTTCTTT.

V is TRBV5-1 and J is TRBJ2-4, with D hard to call. V was cut by 0 bases and J by 0 bases, with 7 bases left in between. Germline V gives CDR1 SGHRS, CDR2 YFSETQ. The CDR3 loop spans 15 amino acids. CDR3 DNA sequence: TGCGCCAGCAGCTTGGGGGGAATAGCCAAAAACATTCAGTACTTC. It translates to CASSLGGIAKNIQYF. The variable domain in full, completed from reference TRBV5-1 and TRBJ2-4, reads KAGVTQTPRYLIKTRGQQVTLSCSPISGHRSVSWYQQTPGQGLQFLFEYFSETQRNKGNFPGRFSGRQFSNSRSEMNVSTLELGDSALYLCASSLGGIAKNIQYFGAGTRLSVL.

This clonotype appeared a few times. The CDR3 coding sequence is TGTGCCAGCAGTATTCTTGGGACAGGGGGCAGAGAGACCCAGTACTTC. It codes for CASSILGTGGRETQYF. The gene calls are TRBV12-3 or TRBV12-4 and TRBJ2-5; 12 bases fit TRBD1. The junction had 8 bases not matched to a gene; V was cut back by 5 bases and J by 4 bases. The CDR3 length is 16 residues.

This clonotype showed up just a few times. This chain links TRBV11-2 with TRBJ1-1; D remains ambiguous. Looked up from germline, CDR1 is SGHAT and CDR2 is FQNNGV. The V end lost 4 bases, the J end lost 0 bases, and 12 bases lay between the germline ends. This CDR3 contains 15 residues. The chain's CDR3 is CASSSNTVLNTEAFF. The CDR3 coding sequence is TGTGCCAGCAGCTCTAATACCGTACTGAACACTGAAGCTTTCTTT.

The V gene is TRBV19, the J gene TRBJ1-1; possible D gene TRBD1, 6 bases. The CDR3 is made up of 12 amino acids. Germline loops: CDR1 LNHDA, CDR2 SQIVND (reference sequence). Trimming shortened V by 7 bases and J by 10 bases, and 16 bases separated the two germline ends. The CDR3 DNA sequence: TGTGCCAGTACTAATGGGGCAGGGGTAGCTTTCTTT. Its translation: CASTNGAGVAFF.